Given below is one TCR beta chain in context. Its antigen is unknown. The sample comes from a study of neoadjuvant nivolumab and ipilimumab in lung cancer. Study details: Nivolumab 3 mg/kg was given days 1, 15 and 29, plus ipilimumab 1 mg/kg day 1 in combination.

CDR1 is SGHRS, CDR2 YFSETQ, per germline. Trimming stripped 3 bases from V and 2 bases from J, with 13 bases between. This CDR3 is built from 15 residues. Study-wide findings and caveats: Compared with tumor-adjacent uninvolved lung, resected tumors showed greater richness and clonality.

Sequenced by immunoSEQ multiplex PCR; TCRdb stores in-frame clones only, minus some. Among over 25,000 clones listed, 75% to 90% were seen once. The sequence derives from an adult with non-small cell lung cancer. The rearrangement links TRBV5-1 to TRBJ2-3; either TRBD1 or TRBD2 may supply D (6 bases each). The sample was peripheral blood, taken before neoadjuvant nivolumab, alone or with ipilimumab. As DNA, the CDR3 is TGCGCCAGCAGCTCCCGGGGGACAAACACAGATACGCAGTATTTT. Translation gives CASSSRGTNTDTQYF. The full variable domain, with the rest looked up from reference TRBV5-1 and TRBJ2-3, is KAGVTQTPRYLIKTRGQQVTLSCSPISGHRSVSWYQQTPGQGLQFLFEYFSETQRNKGNFPGRFSGRQFSNSRSEMNVSTLELGDSALYLCASSSRGTNTDTQYFGPGTRLTVL.